This T cell receptor (beta chain) derives from a study of T cells after yellow fever vaccination. Per the germline V gene, CDR1 is MGHRA and CDR2 is YSYEKL. Trimming stripped 1 base from V and 3 bases from J, with 9 bases between. CDR3 length equals 14 residues. TCRdb reanalysed the 5' RACE reads using MiXCR and keeps one entry per CDR3 protein. This table has hundreds of thousands of distinct CDR3 sequences, about 7.8% appearing once. The TCR comes from a man aged 18 to 30 who received the YFV17D yellow fever vaccine. Sequencing used PBMCs, obtained 35 to 50 days after the first yellow fever vaccination. The chain employs TRBV4-1 and TRBJ2-5, with D unresolved. CDR3 region: CASSQAYTEETQYF. The CDR3 coding sequence is TGCGCCAGCAGCCAAGCGTACACGGAAGAGACCCAGTACTTC.